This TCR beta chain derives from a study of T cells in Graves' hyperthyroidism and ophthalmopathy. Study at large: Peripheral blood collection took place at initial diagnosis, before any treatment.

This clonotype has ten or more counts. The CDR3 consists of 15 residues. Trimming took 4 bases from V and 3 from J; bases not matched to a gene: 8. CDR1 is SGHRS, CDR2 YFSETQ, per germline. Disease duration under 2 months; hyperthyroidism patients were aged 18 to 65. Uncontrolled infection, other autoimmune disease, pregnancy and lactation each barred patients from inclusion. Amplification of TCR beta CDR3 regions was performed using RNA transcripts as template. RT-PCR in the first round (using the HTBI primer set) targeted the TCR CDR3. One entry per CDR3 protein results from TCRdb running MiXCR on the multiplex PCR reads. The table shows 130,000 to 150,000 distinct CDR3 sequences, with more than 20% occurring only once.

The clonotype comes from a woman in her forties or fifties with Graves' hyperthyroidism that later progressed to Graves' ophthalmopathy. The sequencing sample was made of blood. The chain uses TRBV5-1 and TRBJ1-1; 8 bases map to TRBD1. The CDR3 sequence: CASSTLQGVDTEAFF. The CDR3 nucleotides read TGCGCCAGCAGCACCTTACAGGGGGTGGACACTGAAGCTTTCTTT. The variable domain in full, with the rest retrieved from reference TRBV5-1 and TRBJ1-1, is KAGVTQTPRYLIKTRGQQVTLSCSPISGHRSVSWYQQTPGQGLQFLFEYFSETQRNKGNFPGRFSGRQFSNSRSEMNVSTLELGDSALYLCASSTLQGVDTEAFFGQGTRLTVV.